The 8 T cell receptor beta chains below were found in one sample sequenced in a study of T cells in Graves' hyperthyroidism and ophthalmopathy. TCR beta CDR3 regions were amplified from RNA transcripts. First-round RT-PCR of the TCR CDR3 relied on the HTBI primer set. One entry per CDR3 protein, called by TCRdb with MiXCR from the multiplex PCR reads. The table includes 300,000 to 500,000 distinct CDR3 sequences, about 15% detected once. The sequenced sample was blood. The receptors were gathered from a woman aged 25-40 years with Graves' hyperthyroidism.

This clonotype was counted once. A much bigger clone sits one base away, suggesting this may be a read error. The chain uses TRBV28 and TRBJ2-3; TRBD1 matches at 7 bases. This CDR3 region has 13 residues. Germline V gives CDR1 MDHEN, CDR2 SYDVKM. With 6 bases clipped from V and 4 bases from J, the junction kept 4 bases outside the gene matches. The CDR3 nucleotides read TGTGCCAGCAGAGGGCAGGGGGCAGATACGCAGTATTTT. It translates to CASRGQGADTQYF.

There are many counts of this clonotype. The V call is TRBV2, the J call TRBJ2-7, with D tentatively TRBD1 (7 bases). The length of the CDR3 is 14 residues. CDR1 is SNHLY and CDR2 is FYNNEI in the germline V gene. V lost 6 bases and J lost 3, with 15 bases in between. The CDR3 reads CASRNRGGVYEQYF. The CDR3 bases are TGTGCCAGCAGGAACAGGGGAGGAGTCTACGAGCAGTACTTC.

This clonotype was seen repeatedly, ten times or more. V and J are TRBV29-1 and TRBJ1-1, with 9 positions matching TRBD1. V was clipped by 4 bases and J by 4 bases; unmatched bases: 4. Germline CDR1 is SQVTM and CDR2 is ANQGSEA. The CDR3 has 13 amino acids. CDR3: CSVARDRVTEAFF. Here the CDR3 DNA reads TGCAGCGTTGCCCGGGACAGGGTCACTGAAGCTTTCTTT.

Only a few counts were recorded for this clonotype. The chain combines TRBV15 with TRBJ2-5; D is unclear. The germline V gene has CDR1 LNHNV and CDR2 YYDKDF (reference sequence). The CDR3 runs to 13 residues. The V end lost 2 bases, the J end lost 5 bases, and 9 bases lay between the germline ends. The CDR3 DNA is TGTGCCACCAGCAGACAGGTAGGGGAGACCCAGTACTTC. This sequence encodes CATSRQVGETQYF. The variable domain in full, completed from reference TRBV15 and TRBJ2-5, reads DAMVIQNPRYQVTQFGKPVTLSCSQTLNHNVMYWYQQKSSQAPKLLFHYYDKDFNNEADTPDNFQSRRPNTSFCFLDIRSPGLGDTAMYLCATSRQVGETQYFGPGTRLLVL.

This chain joins TRBV2 and TRBJ1-5; tentatively, D is TRBD1 (6 bases). Germline loops: CDR1 SNHLY, CDR2 FYNNEI. V lost 4 bases, J lost 5 bases, and 12 bases lay in between. This CDR3 has 14 amino acids. The CDR3 coding sequence is TGTGCCAGCAGTGGTTCTGGGGGCGATCAGCCCCAGCATTTT. Its translation: CASSGSGGDQPQHF. The entire variable domain, with the rest obtained from reference TRBV2 and TRBJ1-5, is as follows: EPEVTQTPSHQVTQMGQEVILRCVPISNHLYFYWYRQILGQKVEFLVSFYNNEISEKSEIFDDQFSVERPDGSNFTLKIRSTKLEDSAMYFCASSGSGGDQPQHFGDGTRLSIL.

The genes are TRBV9 and TRBJ2-7; 11 nucleotides match TRBD2. This CDR3 has 13 residues. J lost 3 bases, V lost 6 bases, and 2 bases had no gene match. Germline V gene lookup returns CDR1 SGDLS and CDR2 YYNGEE. This CDR3 is CASTGTSGYEQYF. The CDR3, as DNA: TGTGCCAGCACCGGGACTAGCGGCTACGAGCAGTACTTC.

The J gene is TRBJ1-1, the V gene TRBV9; 11 bases map to TRBD1. The CDR3 length is 19 residues. Germline lookup yields CDR1 SGDLS and CDR2 YYNGEE. Unmatched junction bases numbered 10, after V lost 0 bases and J lost 0 bases. The CDR3 nucleotides are TGTGCCAGCAGCGTAGTAATAGGACAGGGGGCCACTTTGAACACTGAAGCTTTCTTT. Translating it yields CASSVVIGQGATLNTEAFF.

This clonotype appeared many times. The rearrangement joins TRBV7-6 to TRBJ1-2; the D gene is possibly TRBD1 (5 bases). Germline CDR1 reads SGHVS; CDR2 reads FNYEAQ. The CDR3 consists of 13 residues. Trimming pared 1 base from V and 3 bases from J, leaving 6 bases between. As DNA, the CDR3 is TGTGCCAGCAGCTTAGGACAGTACTATGGCTACACCTTC. It specifies CASSLGQYYGYTF.